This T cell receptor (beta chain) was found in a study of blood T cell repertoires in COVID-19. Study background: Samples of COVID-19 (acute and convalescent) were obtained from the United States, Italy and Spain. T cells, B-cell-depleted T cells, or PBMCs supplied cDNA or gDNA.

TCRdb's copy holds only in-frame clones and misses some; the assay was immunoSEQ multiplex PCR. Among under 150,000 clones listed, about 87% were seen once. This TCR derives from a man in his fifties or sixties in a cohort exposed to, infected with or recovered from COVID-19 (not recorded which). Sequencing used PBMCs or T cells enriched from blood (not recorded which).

The CDR3 nucleotides are TGTGCCAGCAGTTTAAAGCGGACCAGCAATGAGCAGTTCTTC. It codes for CASSLKRTSNEQFF. The chain links TRBV27 to TRBJ2-1; D possibly corresponds to TRBD2 (5 bases). Trimming shortened V by 2 bases and J by 6 bases, and 11 bases separated the two germline ends. The CDR3 length is 14 residues. Germline CDR1 and CDR2: MNHEY and SMNVEV (reference sequence).